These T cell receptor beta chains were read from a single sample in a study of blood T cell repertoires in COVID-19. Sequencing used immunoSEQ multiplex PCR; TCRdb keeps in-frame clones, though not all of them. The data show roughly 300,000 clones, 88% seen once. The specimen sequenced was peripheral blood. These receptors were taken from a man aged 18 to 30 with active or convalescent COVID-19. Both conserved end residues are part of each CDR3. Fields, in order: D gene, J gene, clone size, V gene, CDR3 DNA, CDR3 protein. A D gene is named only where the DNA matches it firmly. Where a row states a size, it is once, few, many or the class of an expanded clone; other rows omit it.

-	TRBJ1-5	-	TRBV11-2	TGTGCCAGCAGCTTAGACATCAATCAGCCCCAGCATTTT	CASSLDINQPQHF
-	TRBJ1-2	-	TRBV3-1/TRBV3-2	TGTGCCAGCAGCCAAGTGCAGGGAGGCTACACCTTC	CASSQVQGGYTF
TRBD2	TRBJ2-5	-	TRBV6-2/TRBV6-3	TGTGCCAGCAGTTACCCCCTAGCGGGGGGGCCCGCGGAGACCCAGTACTTC	CASSYPLAGGPAETQYF
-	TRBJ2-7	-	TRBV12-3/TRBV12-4	TGTGCCAGCTCTGCGGGGCAGGTCATGGAGCAGTACTTC	CASSAGQVMEQYF
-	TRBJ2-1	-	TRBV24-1	TGTGCCACCAGTGATTTAGGACTAATGTTCTTC	CATSDLGLMFF
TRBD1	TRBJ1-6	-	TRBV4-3	TGCGCCAGCAGCCAGGCAGGGGGTAATTCACCCCTCCACTTT	CASSQAGGNSPLHF
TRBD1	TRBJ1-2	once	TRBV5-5	TGTGCCAGCAGCTTGCAGGGGGCGATGGACTATGGCTACACCTTC	CASSLQGAMDYGYTF
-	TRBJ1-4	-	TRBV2	TGTGCCAGCAGGGAATCCGACAGGCCGGGTGAAAAACTGTTTTTT	CASRESDRPGEKLFF
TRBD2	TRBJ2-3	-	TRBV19	TGTGCCAGTAGTATACTAGCGGGGGGCCGATGGATAGATACGCAGTATTTT	CASSILAGGRWIDTQYF
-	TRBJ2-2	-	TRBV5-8	TGTGCCAGCAGACCCCAGGGGAACACCGGGGAGCTGTTTTTT	CASRPQGNTGELFF
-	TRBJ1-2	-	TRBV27	TGTGCCAGCACTAACCTAGGGGCTAACTATGGCTACACCTTC	CASTNLGANYGYTF
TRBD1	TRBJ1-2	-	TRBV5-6	TGTGCCAGCAGCACGGGGACAGCTCCCCTTGGCTACACCTTC	CASSTGTAPLGYTF
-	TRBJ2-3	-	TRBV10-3	TGTGCCATCAGTGGGCAGTCCACAGATACGCAGTATTTT	CAISGQSTDTQYF
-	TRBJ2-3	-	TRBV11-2	TGTGCCAGCAGCTTAAGAACAGGGCGGACCTGGGATACGCAGTATTTT	CASSLRTGRTWDTQYF
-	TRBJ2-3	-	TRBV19	TGTGCCAGTAGTATAGACGACGGGAGCACAGATACGCAGTATTTT	CASSIDDGSTDTQYF
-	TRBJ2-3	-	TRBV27	TGTGCCAGCAGACGGAGAGGCACAGATACGCAGTATTTT	CASRRRGTDTQYF
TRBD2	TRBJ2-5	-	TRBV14	TGTGCCAGCAGCCAAGAGTCCAGCGGGGGGTCCCAAGAGACCCAGTACTTC	CASSQESSGGSQETQYF
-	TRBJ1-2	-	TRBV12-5	TGTGCTAGTGGACAGGCCAACTATGGCTACACCTTC	CASGQANYGYTF
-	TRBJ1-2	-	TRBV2	TGTGCCACTAGGAAGGGCTACACCTTC	CATRKGYTF
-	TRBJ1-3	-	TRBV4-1	TGCGCCAGCAGCCAAGTTGAGGGGGGGACCTCTGGAAACACCATATATTTT	CASSQVEGGTSGNTIYF
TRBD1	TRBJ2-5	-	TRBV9	TGTGCCAGCAGCGTAGGAACAGGGGCCTCCTTAGAGACCCAGTACTTC	CASSVGTGASLETQYF
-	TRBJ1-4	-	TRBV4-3	TGCGCCAGCAGCCAAGATCGGGCAGGGTGGGATGAAAAACTGTTTTTT	CASSQDRAGWDEKLFF
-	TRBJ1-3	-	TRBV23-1	TGCGCCAGCAGTCAATCCCAACGGGACATCAACACCATATATTTT	CASSQSQRDINTIYF
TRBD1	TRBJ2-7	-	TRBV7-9	TGTGCCAGCAGCCTCGCCCGGGACAGGGGATCCTCCTACGAGCAGTACTTC	CASSLARDRGSSYEQYF
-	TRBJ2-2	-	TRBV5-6	TGTGCCAGCAGCTTGACCTACGGCGGGGAGCTGTTTTTT	CASSLTYGGELFF
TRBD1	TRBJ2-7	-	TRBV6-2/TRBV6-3	TGTGCCAGCAGTTACTCCAGGACAGGGGGCATTCGGGCCTACTACGAGCAGTACTTC	CASSYSRTGGIRAYYEQYF
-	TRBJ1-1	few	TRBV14	TGTGCCAGCAGCCAAGCGTGGGCAGGAAGGAAGGACACTGAAGCTTTCTTT	CASSQAWAGRKDTEAFF
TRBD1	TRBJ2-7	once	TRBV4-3	TGCGCCAGCAGCCAATCCGGGACAGGGGGAAACGAGCAGTACTTC	CASSQSGTGGNEQYF
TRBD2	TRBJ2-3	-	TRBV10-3	TGTGCCACCCTTGGGGGAAGACTAGCGGGGGATATCACAGATACGCAGTATTTT	CATLGGRLAGDITDTQYF
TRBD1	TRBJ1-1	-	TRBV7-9	TGTGCCAGCAGCGATACCCCGGGACAGGGGGATGGTGGCGCTGAAGCTTTCTTT	CASSDTPGQGDGGAEAFF
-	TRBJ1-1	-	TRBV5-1	TGCGCCAGCAGCTTGGTACAGGGCGGTGCTTTCTTT	CASSLVQGGAFF
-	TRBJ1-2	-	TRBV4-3	TGCGCCAGCAGCCGTACCTGGGGGGGGGCCTATGGCTACACCTTC	CASSRTWGGAYGYTF
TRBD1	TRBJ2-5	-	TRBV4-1	TGCGCCAGCAGCCAGGGACAGATGGAGACCCAGTACTTC	CASSQGQMETQYF
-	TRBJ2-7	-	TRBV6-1	TGTGCCAGCAGTGAACCGGGACTTAGCTCCTACGAGCAGTACTTC	CASSEPGLSSYEQYF
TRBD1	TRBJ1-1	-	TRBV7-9	TGTGCCAGCAGCTTAGAGGGACAGGGGACCACTGAAGCTTTCTTT	CASSLEGQGTTEAFF
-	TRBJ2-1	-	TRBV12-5	TGTGCTAGTGGTTTGTCCCGACAGAGCTCCTACAATGAGCAGTTCTTC	CASGLSRQSSYNEQFF
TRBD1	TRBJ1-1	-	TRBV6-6	TGTGCCAGCAGTACCACAGGGGTCATCACTGAAGCTTTCTTT	CASSTTGVITEAFF
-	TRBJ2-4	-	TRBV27	TGTGCCACCTCTCTCGCGGCAGAAAACATTCAGTACTTC	CATSLAAENIQYF
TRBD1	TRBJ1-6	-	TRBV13	TGTGCCAGCAGCTTAAACTTTGACAGGGGCAAGGGGAATTCACCCCTCCACTTT	CASSLNFDRGKGNSPLHF
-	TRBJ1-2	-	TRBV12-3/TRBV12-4	TGTGCCAGCAGGGGAGGGGACTACACCTTC	CASRGGDYTF
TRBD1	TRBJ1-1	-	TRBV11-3	TGTGCCAGCAGCTTGGGACAGAGCACTGAAGCTTTCTTT	CASSLGQSTEAFF
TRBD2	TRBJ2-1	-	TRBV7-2	TGTGCCAGCAGGGGATGGAGAGCGGGGGGGTACAATGAGCAGTTCTTC	CASRGWRAGGYNEQFF
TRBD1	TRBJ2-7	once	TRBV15	TGTGCCACCAGCAGAGATTTGGCGACAGGGAACGAGCAGTACTTC	CATSRDLATGNEQYF
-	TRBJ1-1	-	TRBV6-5	TGTGCCAGCAGTTTTCGGACGAGAGGGACTGAAGCTTTCTTT	CASSFRTRGTEAFF
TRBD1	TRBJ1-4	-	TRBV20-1	TGCAGTGCTAGTCGAGCAGGGGGGACGACTAATGAAAAACTGTTTTTT	CSASRAGGTTNEKLFF
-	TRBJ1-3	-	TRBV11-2	TGTGCCAGTACTACAGGGACCTACTCTGGAAACACCATATATTTT	CASTTGTYSGNTIYF
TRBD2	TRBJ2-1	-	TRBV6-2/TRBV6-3	TGTGCCAGCAGTTACTCTCTGCTAGCGGGGGTGGCAATCTATGAGCAGTTCTTC	CASSYSLLAGVAIYEQFF
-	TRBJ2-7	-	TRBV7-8	TGTGCCAGCAGCGACGGGATTATACCTGACGAGCAGTACTTC	CASSDGIIPDEQYF
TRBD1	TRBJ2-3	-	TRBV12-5	TGTGCTAGTGGTTTGGTGACGCAGGGACAGGGGTACACAGATACGCAGTATTTT	CASGLVTQGQGYTDTQYF
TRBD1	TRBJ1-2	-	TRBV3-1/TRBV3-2	TGTGCCAGCAGCCCCGGGACAGGCTATGGCTACACCTTC	CASSPGTGYGYTF
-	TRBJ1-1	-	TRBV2	TGTGCCAGCAGTGTAGCGCGGATCCCTGAAGCTTTCTTT	CASSVARIPEAFF
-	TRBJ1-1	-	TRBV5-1	TGCGCCGGCAGACCCCGGGAGGTACAAAACACTGAAGCTTTCTTT	CAGRPREVQNTEAFF
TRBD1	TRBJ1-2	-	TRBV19	TGTGCCAGTAAAGCCTTCGACAGGGGGCTATATGGCTACACCTTC	CASKAFDRGLYGYTF
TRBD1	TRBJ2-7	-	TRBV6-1	TGTGCCAGCAGTGAAATTGTTGTGAGACAGGGTGTCTACGAGCAGTACTTC	CASSEIVVRQGVYEQYF